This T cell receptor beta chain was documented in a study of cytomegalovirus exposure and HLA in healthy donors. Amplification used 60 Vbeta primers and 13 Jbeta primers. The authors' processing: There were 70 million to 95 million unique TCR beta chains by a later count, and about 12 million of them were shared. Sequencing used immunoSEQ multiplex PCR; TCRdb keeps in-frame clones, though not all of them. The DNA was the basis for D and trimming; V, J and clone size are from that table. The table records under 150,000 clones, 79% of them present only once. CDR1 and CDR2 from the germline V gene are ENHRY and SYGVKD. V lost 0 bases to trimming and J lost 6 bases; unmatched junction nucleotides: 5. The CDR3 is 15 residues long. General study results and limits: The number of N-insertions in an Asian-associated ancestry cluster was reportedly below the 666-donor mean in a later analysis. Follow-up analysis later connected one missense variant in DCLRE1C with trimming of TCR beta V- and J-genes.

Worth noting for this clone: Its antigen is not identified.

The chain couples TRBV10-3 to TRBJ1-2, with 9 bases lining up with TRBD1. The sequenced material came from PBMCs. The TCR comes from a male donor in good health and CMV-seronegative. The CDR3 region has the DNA TGTGCCATCAGTGAGTCCCTAGGACAGGGGAATGGCTACACCTTC. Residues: CAISESLGQGNGYTF.